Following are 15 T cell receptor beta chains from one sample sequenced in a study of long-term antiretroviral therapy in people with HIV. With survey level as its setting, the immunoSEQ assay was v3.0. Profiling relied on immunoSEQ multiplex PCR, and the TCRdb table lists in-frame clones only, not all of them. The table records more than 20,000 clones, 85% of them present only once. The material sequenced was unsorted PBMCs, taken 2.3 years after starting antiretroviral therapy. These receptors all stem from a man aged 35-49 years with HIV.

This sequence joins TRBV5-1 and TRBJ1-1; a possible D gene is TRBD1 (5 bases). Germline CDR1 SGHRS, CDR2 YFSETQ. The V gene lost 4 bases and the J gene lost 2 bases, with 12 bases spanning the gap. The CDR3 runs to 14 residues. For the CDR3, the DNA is TGCGCCAGCAGCCTTCGAGGGACCAACACTGAAGCTTTCTTT. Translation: CASSLRGTNTEAFF.

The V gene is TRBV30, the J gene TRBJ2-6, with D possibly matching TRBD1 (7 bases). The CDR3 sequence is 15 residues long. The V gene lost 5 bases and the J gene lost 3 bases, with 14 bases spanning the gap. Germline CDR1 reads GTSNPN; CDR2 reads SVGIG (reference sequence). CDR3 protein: CAWARGASGANVLTF. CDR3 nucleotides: TGTGCCTGGGCCAGGGGGGCAAGTGGGGCCAACGTCCTGACTTTC.

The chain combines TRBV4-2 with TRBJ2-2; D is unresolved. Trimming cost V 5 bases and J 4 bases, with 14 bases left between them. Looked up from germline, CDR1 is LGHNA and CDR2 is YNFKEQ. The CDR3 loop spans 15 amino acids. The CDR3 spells CASSRTDASTGELFF. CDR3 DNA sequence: TGTGCCAGCAGCAGGACGGACGCCAGCACCGGGGAGCTGTTTTTT.

The CDR3 DNA sequence: TGCAGCGTTGCCCGATCTGGGGGGCAAGAGACCCAGTACTTC. Translation gives CSVARSGGQETQYF. This chain uses TRBV29-1 with TRBJ2-5, with a weak D call TRBD2 (6 bases). This CDR3 contains 14 residues. Trimming pared 4 bases from V and 2 bases from J, leaving 14 bases between. In germline, CDR1 is SQVTM, CDR2 ANQGSEA.

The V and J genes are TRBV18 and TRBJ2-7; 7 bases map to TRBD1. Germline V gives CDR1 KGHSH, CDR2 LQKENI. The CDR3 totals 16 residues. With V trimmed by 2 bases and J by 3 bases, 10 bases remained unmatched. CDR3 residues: CASSPMTGQGDYEQYF. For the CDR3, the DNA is TGTGCCAGCTCACCAATGACTGGGCAGGGGGACTACGAGCAGTACTTC.

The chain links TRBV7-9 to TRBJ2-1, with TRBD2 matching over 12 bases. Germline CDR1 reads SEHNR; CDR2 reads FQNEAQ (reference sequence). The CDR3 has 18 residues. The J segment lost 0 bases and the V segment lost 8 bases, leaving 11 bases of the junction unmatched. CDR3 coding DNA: TGTGCCAGCGCCCCTAGCGGGGGGGGACCTAGCTCCTACAATGAGCAGTTCTTC. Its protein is CASAPSGGGPSSYNEQFF.

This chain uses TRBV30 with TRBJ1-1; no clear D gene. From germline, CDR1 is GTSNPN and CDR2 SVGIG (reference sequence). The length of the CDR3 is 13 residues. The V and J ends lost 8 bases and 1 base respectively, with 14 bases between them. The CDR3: CARLYWENTEAFF. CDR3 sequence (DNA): TGTGCCCGGCTATATTGGGAGAACACTGAAGCTTTCTTT.

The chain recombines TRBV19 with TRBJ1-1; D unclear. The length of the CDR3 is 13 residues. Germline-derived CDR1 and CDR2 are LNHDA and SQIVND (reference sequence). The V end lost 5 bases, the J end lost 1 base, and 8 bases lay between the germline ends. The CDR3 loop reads CASSLGQNTEAFF. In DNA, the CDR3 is TGTGCCAGTAGTTTGGGCCAGAACACTGAAGCTTTCTTT.

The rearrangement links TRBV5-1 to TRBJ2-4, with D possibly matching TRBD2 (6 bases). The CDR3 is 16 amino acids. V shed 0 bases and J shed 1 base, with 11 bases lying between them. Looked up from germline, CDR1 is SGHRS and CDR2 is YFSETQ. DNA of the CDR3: TGCGCCAGCAGCTTGGAGGGGACTGGGGCCAAAAACATTCAGTACTTC. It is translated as CASSLEGTGAKNIQYF.

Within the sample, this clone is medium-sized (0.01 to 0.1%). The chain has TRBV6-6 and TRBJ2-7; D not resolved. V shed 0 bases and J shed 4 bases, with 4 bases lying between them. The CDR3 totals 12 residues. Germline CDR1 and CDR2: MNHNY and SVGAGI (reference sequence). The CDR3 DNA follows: TGTGCCAGCAGTTACTCCGAATACGAGCAGTACTTC. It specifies CASSYSEYEQYF.

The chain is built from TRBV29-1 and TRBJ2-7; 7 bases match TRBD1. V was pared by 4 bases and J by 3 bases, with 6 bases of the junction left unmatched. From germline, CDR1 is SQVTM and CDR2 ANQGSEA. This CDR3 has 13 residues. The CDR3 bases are TGCAGCGTTGTGAACAGGGGAGACTACGAGCAGTACTTC. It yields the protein CSVVNRGDYEQYF.

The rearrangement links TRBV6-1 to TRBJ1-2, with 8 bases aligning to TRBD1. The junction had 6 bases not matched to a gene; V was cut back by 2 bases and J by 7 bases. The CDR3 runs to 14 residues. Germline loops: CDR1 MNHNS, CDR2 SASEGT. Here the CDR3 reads CASSENRGFGGYTF. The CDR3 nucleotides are TGTGCCAGCAGTGAAAACAGGGGGTTTGGTGGCTACACCTTC.

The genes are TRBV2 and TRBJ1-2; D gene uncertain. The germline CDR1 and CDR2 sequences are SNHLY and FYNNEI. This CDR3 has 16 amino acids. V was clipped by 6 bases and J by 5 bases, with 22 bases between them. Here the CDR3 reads CASREHQVLVDYGYTF. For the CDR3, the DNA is TGTGCCAGCAGGGAACACCAGGTGCTCGTCGATTATGGCTACACCTTC.

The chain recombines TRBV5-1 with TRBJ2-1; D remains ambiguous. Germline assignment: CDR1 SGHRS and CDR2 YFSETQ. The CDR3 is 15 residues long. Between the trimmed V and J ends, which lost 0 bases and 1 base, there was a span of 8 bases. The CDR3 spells CASSLDLRSYNEQFF. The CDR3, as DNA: TGCGCCAGCAGCTTGGACTTAAGGTCCTACAATGAGCAGTTCTTC.

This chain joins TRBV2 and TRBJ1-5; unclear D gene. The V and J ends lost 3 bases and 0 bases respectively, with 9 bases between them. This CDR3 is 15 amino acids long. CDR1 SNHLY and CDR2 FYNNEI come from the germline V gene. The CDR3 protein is CASSDGRNSNQPQHF. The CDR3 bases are TGTGCCAGCAGTGATGGGCGGAATAGCAATCAGCCCCAGCATTTT. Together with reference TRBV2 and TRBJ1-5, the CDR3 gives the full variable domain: EPEVTQTPSHQVTQMGQEVILRCVPISNHLYFYWYRQILGQKVEFLVSFYNNEISEKSEIFDDQFSVERPDGSNFTLKIRSTKLEDSAMYFCASSDGRNSNQPQHFGDGTRLSIL.